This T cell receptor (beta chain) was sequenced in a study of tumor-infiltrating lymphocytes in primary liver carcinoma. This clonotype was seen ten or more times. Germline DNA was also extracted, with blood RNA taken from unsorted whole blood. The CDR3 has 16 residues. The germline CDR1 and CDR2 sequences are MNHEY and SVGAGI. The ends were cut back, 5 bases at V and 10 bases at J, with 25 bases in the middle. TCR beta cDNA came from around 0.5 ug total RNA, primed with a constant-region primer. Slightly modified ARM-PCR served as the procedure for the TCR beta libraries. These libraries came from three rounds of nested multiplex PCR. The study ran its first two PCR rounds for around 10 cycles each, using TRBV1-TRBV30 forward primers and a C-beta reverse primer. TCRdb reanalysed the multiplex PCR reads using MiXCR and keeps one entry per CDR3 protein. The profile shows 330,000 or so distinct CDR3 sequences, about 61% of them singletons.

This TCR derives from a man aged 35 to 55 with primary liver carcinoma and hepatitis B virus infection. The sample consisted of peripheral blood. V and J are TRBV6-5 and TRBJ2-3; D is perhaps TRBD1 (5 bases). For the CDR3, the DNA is TGTGCCAGCAGTAAGAGACAGACACGCAATACAGTGGCGCAGTATTTT. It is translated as CASSKRQTRNTVAQYF.